Listed below are T cell receptor beta chains from one sample, sequenced in a study of shared clonotypes between healthy human individuals. The data were produced by immunoSEQ multiplex PCR, yet TCRdb's version contains in-frame clones alone and is incomplete. The table lists 2 million to 3 million clones, around 94% of them singletons. Sequencing was carried out using naive CD4+ T cells sorted from blood. Source of these receptors: a man in his late teens or twenties in good health. The CDR3 runs from the conserved cysteine through the conserved F or W. The order of the fields is D gene, V gene, J gene, CDR3 protein. A D gene is named only where the DNA matches it firmly.

.,TRBV20-1,TRBJ1-3,CSARGQTTIYF
TRBD2,TRBV5-1,TRBJ2-1,CASSLSGSWYNEQFF
TRBD2,TRBV5-4,TRBJ2-2,CASSSSGDSPTRELFF
.,TRBV6-6,TRBJ1-1,CASSYSTGNTEAFF
TRBD2,TRBV7-3,TRBJ2-1,CASSLSGGAYNEQFF
TRBD1,TRBV6-1,TRBJ1-5,CASNRQGTNQPQHF
.,TRBV10-3,TRBJ2-7,CAISSGFEQYF
TRBD2,TRBV15,TRBJ2-5,CATSSGLAGGSQETQYF
.,TRBV7-6,TRBJ2-5,CASSSRHPPGETQYF
.,TRBV6-5,TRBJ1-1,CASTGSLNTEAFF
.,TRBV2,TRBJ2-6,CASGGGRGANVLTF
TRBD2,TRBV7-9,TRBJ2-2,CASLAGGHGELFF
.,TRBV7-8,TRBJ1-2,CASSPHGEVGYTF
TRBD1,TRBV7-6,TRBJ1-6,CASSFRALAGTDNSPLHF
.,TRBV6-5,TRBJ1-2,CASSYSSVSNYGYTF
TRBD2,TRBV4-2,TRBJ2-3,CASSQDMTGGEGDTQYF
TRBD1,TRBV5-1,TRBJ2-1,CASSLGGTGYNEQFF
.,TRBV6-5,TRBJ2-2,CASRGASNTGELFF
TRBD1,TRBV2,TRBJ1-6,CASSASPSGGGSPLHF
.,TRBV6-5,TRBJ2-2,CASSYSGGPWELFF
TRBD1,TRBV6-1,TRBJ1-1,CASGQGGKNTEAFF
.,TRBV7-2,TRBJ1-1,CASSLLLGAEAFF
.,TRBV14,TRBJ1-1,CASSQDTVNTEAFF
TRBD1,TRBV28,TRBJ1-2,CASSLGGGGQNSYGYTF
TRBD1,TRBV7-6,TRBJ1-4,CASSLDAGGGGATNEKLFF
TRBD2,TRBV9,TRBJ2-3,CASSVGLAQGRTDTQYF
TRBD1,TRBV27,TRBJ1-5,CATADRTGANQPQHF
TRBD2,TRBV6-1,TRBJ2-7,CASRTLAGGPHEQYF
TRBD1,TRBV5-5,TRBJ1-4,CASRLSGTGSTNEKLFF
.,TRBV7-9,TRBJ2-3,CASSLIDTQYF
.,TRBV5-1,TRBJ1-5,CASSFGPGGNQPQHF
.,TRBV5-6,TRBJ1-3,CASSYGQGNTIYF
TRBD1,TRBV19,TRBJ1-5,CASSLAGGGNQPQHF
TRBD1,TRBV9,TRBJ1-6,CASSPRPGTGFNSPLHF
TRBD1,TRBV5-1,TRBJ2-3,CASETGGSDTQYF
.,TRBV18,TRBJ2-2,CASSQSTGRGTGELFF
.,TRBV28,TRBJ2-3,CASSFSGGPTDTQYF
.,TRBV11-2,TRBJ1-2,CASSLGHVGNYGYTF
.,TRBV19,TRBJ1-1,CASSIRGNTEAFF
TRBD2,TRBV19,TRBJ2-1,CASSKLGTSGWSGNEQFF
TRBD2,TRBV7-2,TRBJ2-1,CASSSGGYTSYNEQFF
.,TRBV28,TRBJ2-7,CASSSHMGGHEQYF
.,TRBV4-1,TRBJ1-1,CASSSPWGSNTEAFF
.,TRBV7-9,TRBJ1-3,CASSLVLAADSGNTIYF
TRBD2,TRBV9,TRBJ2-5,CASSPTSGGARETQYF
.,TRBV6-1,TRBJ1-1,CASSLRDGANTEAFF
.,TRBV9,TRBJ2-1,CASSAIGNSEQFF
TRBD1,TRBV5-4,TRBJ2-7,CASSRTGSSYEQYF
.,TRBV14,TRBJ2-7,CASSQAGTPYEQYF
TRBD2,TRBV5-1,TRBJ2-5,CASSSGGGQRETQYF
.,TRBV28,TRBJ1-3,CASSYNSVLSGNTIYF
TRBD1,TRBV7-2,TRBJ1-4,CASSLRQGGEKLFF
TRBD2,TRBV6-6,TRBJ2-3,CASSWTSGGTDTQYF
TRBD2,TRBV7-3,TRBJ2-5,CASSLQGRGAFETQYF
TRBD2,TRBV5-1,TRBJ2-7,CASSETSGTYEQYF
.,TRBV7-2,TRBJ2-7,CASSLASGYSYEQYF